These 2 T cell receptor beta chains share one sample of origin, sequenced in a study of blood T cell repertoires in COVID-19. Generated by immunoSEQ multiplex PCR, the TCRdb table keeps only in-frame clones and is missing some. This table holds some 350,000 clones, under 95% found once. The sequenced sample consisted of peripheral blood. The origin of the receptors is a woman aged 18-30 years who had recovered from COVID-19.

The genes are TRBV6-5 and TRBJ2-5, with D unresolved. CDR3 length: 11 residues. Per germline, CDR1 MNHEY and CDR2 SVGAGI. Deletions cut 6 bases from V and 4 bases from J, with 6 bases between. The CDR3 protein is CASRLGETQYF. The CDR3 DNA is TGTGCCAGCAGGCTAGGAGAGACCCAGTACTTC.

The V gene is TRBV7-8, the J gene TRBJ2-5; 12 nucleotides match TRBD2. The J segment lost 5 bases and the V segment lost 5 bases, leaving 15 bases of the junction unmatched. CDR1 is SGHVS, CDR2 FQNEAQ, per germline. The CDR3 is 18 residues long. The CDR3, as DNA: TGTGCCAGCAGCGACCGACTAGCGGGAGAGAAGGTGAGGGAGACCCAGTACTTC. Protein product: CASSDRLAGEKVRETQYF.